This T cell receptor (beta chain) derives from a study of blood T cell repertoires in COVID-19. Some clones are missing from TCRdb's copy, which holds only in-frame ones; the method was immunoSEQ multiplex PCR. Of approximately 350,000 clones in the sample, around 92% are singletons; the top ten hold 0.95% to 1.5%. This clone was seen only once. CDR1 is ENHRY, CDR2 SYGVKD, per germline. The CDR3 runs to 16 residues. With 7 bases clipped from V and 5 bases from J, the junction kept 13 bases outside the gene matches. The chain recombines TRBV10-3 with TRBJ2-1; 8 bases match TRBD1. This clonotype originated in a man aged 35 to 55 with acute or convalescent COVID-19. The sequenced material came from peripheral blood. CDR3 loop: CAIKGSGTGMNNEQFF. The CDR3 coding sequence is TGTGCCATCAAGGGTTCCGGGACAGGTATGAACAATGAGCAGTTCTTC.